Following are 13 T cell receptor beta chains from one sample sequenced in a study of blood T cell repertoires in COVID-19. Sequencing was performed with immunoSEQ multiplex PCR; in TCRdb, only in-frame clones are kept and a portion is missing. The table lists fewer than 350,000 clones, 70% to 90% of them singletons, with 3.5% to 4.5% in the top ten. The specimen was PBMCs or T cells enriched from blood (not recorded which). The receptors derive from a woman aged 40 to 49 with acute COVID-19.

The genes are TRBV3-1 (or the pseudogene TRBV3-2) and TRBJ2-5; the D is unclear. This CDR3 is built from 16 residues. Looked up from germline, CDR1 is LGHDT and CDR2 is YNNKEL (reference sequence). The V gene lost 0 bases and the J gene lost 5 bases, with 16 bases spanning the gap. The CDR3 DNA is TGTGCCAGCAGCCAAGAGGGCTCAGTTTTTATGGAGACCCAGTACTTC. Residues: CASSQEGSVFMETQYF.

This chain links TRBV4-1 with TRBJ2-6; 8 bases are a match to TRBD1. The CDR3 is 19 residues long. The germline CDR1 and CDR2 sequences are MGHRA and YSYEKL. The ends lost 4 bases at V and 0 bases at J; junction bases unmatched: 11. CDR3 sequence (DNA): TGCGCCAGCAGCCGCGGTTCAGGGGGCCGCAGCTCTGGGGCCAACGTCCTGACTTTC. Its translation is CASSRGSGGRSSGANVLTF.

The gene calls are TRBV19 and TRBJ1-2; 8 bases fit TRBD1. Looked up from germline, CDR1 is LNHDA and CDR2 is SQIVND (reference sequence). V lost 3 bases to trimming and J lost 3 bases; unmatched junction nucleotides: 9. CDR3 length: 16 amino acids. CDR3 amino acids: CASSIKTGALHYGYTF. The DNA of the CDR3 is TGTGCCAGTAGTATTAAGACAGGGGCACTTCACTATGGCTACACCTTC.

The V call is TRBV19, the J call TRBJ1-1; a possible D gene is TRBD1 (5 bases). Germline V gene lookup returns CDR1 LNHDA and CDR2 SQIVND (reference sequence). V was pared by 1 base and J by 5 bases, with 14 bases between. The CDR3 extends over 15 amino acids. The CDR3 loop reads CASSIGGRVGTEAFF. Here the CDR3 DNA reads TGTGCCAGTAGTATAGGCGGCAGGGTCGGTACTGAAGCTTTCTTT. Together with reference TRBV19 and TRBJ1-1, the CDR3 gives the full variable domain: DGGITQSPKYLFRKEGQNVTLSCEQNLNHDAMYWYRQDPGQGLRLIYYSQIVNDFQKGDIAEGYSVSREKKESFPLTVTSAQKNPTAFYLCASSIGGRVGTEAFFGQGTRLTVV.

The chain combines TRBV5-1 with TRBJ2-5; TRBD2 aligns across 9 bases. V gave up 4 bases and J gave up 5 bases; unmatched junction bases: 6. Germline V gene data show CDR1 as SGHRS and CDR2 as YFSETQ. The CDR3 extends over 14 amino acids. As DNA, the CDR3 is TGCGCCAGCAGCATTAGCGGGGGAATGGAGACCCAGTACTTC. It specifies CASSISGGMETQYF. Combining the CDR3 with reference TRBV5-1 and TRBJ2-5 gives the whole variable domain KAGVTQTPRYLIKTRGQQVTLSCSPISGHRSVSWYQQTPGQGLQFLFEYFSETQRNKGNFPGRFSGRQFSNSRSEMNVSTLELGDSALYLCASSISGGMETQYFGPGTRLLVL.

The CDR3 region is CAISEGQGSEQYF. CDR3 nucleotides: TGTGCCATCAGTGAAGGACAGGGGAGTGAGCAGTACTTC. The chain couples TRBV10-3 to TRBJ2-7; the match to TRBD1 covers 9 bases. This CDR3 is built from 13 residues. From germline, CDR1 is ENHRY and CDR2 SYGVKD. V lost 3 bases and J lost 7; bases outside the gene matches: 4.

The chain joins TRBV10-3 to TRBJ1-1; TRBD1 is a possible D gene (5 bases). Per the germline V gene, CDR1 is ENHRY and CDR2 is SYGVKD. The CDR3 totals 13 residues. The V gene lost 3 bases and the J gene lost 12 bases, with 17 bases spanning the gap. CDR3 residues: CAISDLGGGGTFF. The CDR3 DNA is TGTGCCATCAGTGACCTCGGGGGTGGTGGAACTTTCTTT.

The chain employs TRBV19 and TRBJ2-7, with 7 bases aligning to TRBD2. The CDR3 loop spans 16 amino acids. Germline lookup yields CDR1 LNHDA and CDR2 SQIVND (reference sequence). V trimming: 7 bases; J trimming: 0 bases; junction bases outside the gene matches: 12. The CDR3 DNA is TGTGCCAGTAAAACCTACCGGGACTACAGCTCCTACGAGCAGTACTTC. Its protein product is CASKTYRDYSSYEQYF.

The J gene is TRBJ1-3, the V gene TRBV19; 8 nucleotides match TRBD1. Germline values: CDR1 LNHDA, CDR2 SQIVND (reference sequence). J gave up 2 bases and V 4 bases, and 10 bases lay outside the gene matches. The CDR3 is made up of 17 amino acids. The chain's CDR3 is CASSKGPGQGAGNTIYF. CDR3 nucleotides: TGTGCCAGTAGTAAAGGCCCCGGACAGGGCGCTGGAAACACCATATATTTT.

This clone was counted a single time. Other DNA sequences in the same sample also yield this CDR3. This chain joins TRBV19 and TRBJ2-1; D not resolved. The CDR3 runs to 13 residues. CDR1 LNHDA and CDR2 SQIVND come from the germline V gene (reference sequence). The V gene lost 3 bases and the J gene lost 0 bases, with 3 bases spanning the gap. In nucleotides, the CDR3 is TGTGCCAGTAGTATCGGCTCCTACAATGAGCAGTTCTTC. Translated: CASSIGSYNEQFF.

The chain employs TRBV9 and TRBJ1-1, with 9 positions matching TRBD1. The CDR3 runs 13 residues. V was pared by 8 bases and J by 0 bases, with 2 bases of the junction left unmatched. In germline, CDR1 is SGDLS, CDR2 YYNGEE. The DNA for the CDR3 is TGTGCCAGTGGACAGGGGTTGAACACTGAAGCTTTCTTT. Translating gives CASGQGLNTEAFF.

The chain uses TRBV4-1 and TRBJ2-2, with D possibly TRBD1 on 7 matching bases. This CDR3 contains 16 residues. Trimming left V 4 bases short and J 2 bases short, with 14 bases between. The V gene's germline CDR1 is MGHRA and CDR2 YSYEKL. The CDR3 loop is CASSRSGGQNTGELFF. The CDR3 nucleotides read TGCGCCAGCAGCCGATCAGGGGGGCAAAACACCGGGGAGCTGTTTTTT.

A single count supports this clone. Its ends do not fully match the called genes, so a read error is possible. The chain employs TRBV7-7 and TRBJ2-3, with 8 bases lining up with TRBD2. The CDR3 is 20 amino acids. The germline V gene has CDR1 SSHAT and CDR2 FNYEAQ (reference sequence). CDR3 in amino acids: CASSPRTEEREHPGTDTQYF. DNA of the CDR3: TGTGCTAGCAGCCCACGGACAGAAGAGCGGGAGCACCCCGGCACAGATACGCAGTATTTT.